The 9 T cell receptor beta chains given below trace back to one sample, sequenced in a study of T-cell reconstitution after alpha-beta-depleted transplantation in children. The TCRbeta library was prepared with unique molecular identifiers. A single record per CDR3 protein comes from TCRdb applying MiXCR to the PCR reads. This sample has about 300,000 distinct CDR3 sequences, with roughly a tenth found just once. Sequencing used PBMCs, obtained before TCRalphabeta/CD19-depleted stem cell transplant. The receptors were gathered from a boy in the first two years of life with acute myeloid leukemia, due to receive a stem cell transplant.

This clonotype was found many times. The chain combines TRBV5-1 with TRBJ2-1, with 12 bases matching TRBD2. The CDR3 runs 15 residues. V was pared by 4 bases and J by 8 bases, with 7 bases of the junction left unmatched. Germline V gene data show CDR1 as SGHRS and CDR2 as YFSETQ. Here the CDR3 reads CASSPRLAGEDEQFF. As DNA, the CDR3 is TGCGCCAGCAGCCCCCGACTAGCGGGGGAGGATGAGCAGTTCTTC.

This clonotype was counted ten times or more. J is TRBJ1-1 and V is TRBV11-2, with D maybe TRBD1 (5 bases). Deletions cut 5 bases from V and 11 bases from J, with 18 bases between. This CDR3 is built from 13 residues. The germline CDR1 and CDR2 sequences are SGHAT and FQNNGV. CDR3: CASSQAQGLGAFF. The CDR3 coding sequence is TGTGCCAGCAGCCAGGCCCAGGGTTTGGGGGCTTTCTTT.

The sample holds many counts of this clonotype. CDR3 protein: CASSRGIHQPQHF. In DNA form, the CDR3 reads TGTGCCAGCAGTAGGGGGATTCATCAGCCCCAGCATTTT. This chain links TRBV12-3 or TRBV12-4 with TRBJ1-5, with a possible D match to TRBD1 (6 bases). The CDR3 has 13 amino acids. V was pared by 5 bases and J by 5 bases, with 10 bases between.

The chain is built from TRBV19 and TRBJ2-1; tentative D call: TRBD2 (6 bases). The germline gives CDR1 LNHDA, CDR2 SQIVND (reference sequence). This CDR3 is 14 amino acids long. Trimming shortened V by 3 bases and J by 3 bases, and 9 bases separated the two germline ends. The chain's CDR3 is CASSMGGLYNEQFF. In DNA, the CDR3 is TGTGCCAGTAGTATGGGAGGCCTCTACAATGAGCAGTTCTTC. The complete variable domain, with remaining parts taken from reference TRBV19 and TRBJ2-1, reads DGGITQSPKYLFRKEGQNVTLSCEQNLNHDAMYWYRQDPGQGLRLIYYSQIVNDFQKGDIAEGYSVSREKKESFPLTVTSAQKNPTAFYLCASSMGGLYNEQFFGPGTRLTVL.

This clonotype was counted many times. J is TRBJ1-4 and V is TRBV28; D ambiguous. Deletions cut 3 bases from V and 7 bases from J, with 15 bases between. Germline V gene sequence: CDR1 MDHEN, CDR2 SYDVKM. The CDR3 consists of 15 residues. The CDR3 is CASSFRGSRVEKLFF. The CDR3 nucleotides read TGTGCCAGCAGTTTTCGTGGATCTAGAGTTGAAAAACTGTTTTTT.

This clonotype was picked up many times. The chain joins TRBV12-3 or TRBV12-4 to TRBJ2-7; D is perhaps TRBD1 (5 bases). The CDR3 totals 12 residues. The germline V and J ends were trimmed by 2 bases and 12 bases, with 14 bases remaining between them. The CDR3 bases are TGTGCCAGCAGTTTAAGTCAGGGAAAAATGTACTTC. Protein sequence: CASSLSQGKMYF.

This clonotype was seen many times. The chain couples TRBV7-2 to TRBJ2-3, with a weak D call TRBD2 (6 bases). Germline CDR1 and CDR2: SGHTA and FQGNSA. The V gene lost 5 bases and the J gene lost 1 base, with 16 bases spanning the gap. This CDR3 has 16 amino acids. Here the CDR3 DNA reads TGTGCCAGCAGCACTATCCGGAGGGGAGGCACAGATACGCAGTATTTT. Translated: CASSTIRRGGTDTQYF.

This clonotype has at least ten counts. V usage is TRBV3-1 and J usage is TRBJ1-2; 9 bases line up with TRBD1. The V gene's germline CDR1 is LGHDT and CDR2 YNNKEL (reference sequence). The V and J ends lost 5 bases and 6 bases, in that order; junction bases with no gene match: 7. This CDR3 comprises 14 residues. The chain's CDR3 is CASSSGQGYDGYTF. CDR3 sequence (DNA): TGTGCCAGCAGCTCGGGACAGGGTTATGATGGCTACACCTTC.

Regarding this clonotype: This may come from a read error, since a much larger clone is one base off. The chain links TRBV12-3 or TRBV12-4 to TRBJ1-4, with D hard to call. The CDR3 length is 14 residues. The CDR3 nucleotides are TGTGCCAGCAGTTTAAGGCCCAATAATGAAAAACTGTCTTTT. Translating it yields CASSLRPNNEKLSF.